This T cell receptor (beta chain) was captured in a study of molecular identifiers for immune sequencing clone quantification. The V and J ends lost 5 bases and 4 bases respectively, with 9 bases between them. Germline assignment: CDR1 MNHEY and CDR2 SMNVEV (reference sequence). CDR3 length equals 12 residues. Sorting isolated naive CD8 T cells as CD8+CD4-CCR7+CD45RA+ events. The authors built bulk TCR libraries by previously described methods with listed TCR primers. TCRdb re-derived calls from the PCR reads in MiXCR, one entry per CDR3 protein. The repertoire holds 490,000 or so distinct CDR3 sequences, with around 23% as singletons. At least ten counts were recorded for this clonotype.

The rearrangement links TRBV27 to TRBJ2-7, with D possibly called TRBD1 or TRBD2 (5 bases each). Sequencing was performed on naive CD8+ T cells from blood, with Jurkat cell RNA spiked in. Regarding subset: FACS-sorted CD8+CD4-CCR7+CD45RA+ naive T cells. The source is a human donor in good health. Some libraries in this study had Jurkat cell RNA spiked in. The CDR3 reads CASSDWGYEQYF. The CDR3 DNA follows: TGTGCCAGCAGTGACTGGGGGTACGAGCAGTACTTC.